Listed below are T cell receptor beta chains from one sample, sequenced in a study of cytomegalovirus exposure and HLA in healthy donors. TCRdb keeps only in-frame clones here, not all; method: immunoSEQ multiplex PCR. This table has 100,000 to 150,000 clones, roughly 80% appearing once. The specimen sequenced was PBMCs. The receptors originated from a man between 50 and 59 years old in good health and CMV-seronegative. Each CDR3 is given without its conserved first and last residue.

V gene	J gene	CDR3 protein
TRBV25-1	TRBJ2-7	ASTRTGMRYEQY
TRBV7-2	TRBJ2-7	ASSLETGTSYEQY
TRBV15	TRBJ1-5	ATSSSGFGQPQH
TRBV12-5	TRBJ2-1	ASGLVGTPQRQF
TRBV4-3	TRBJ2-7	ASSQGTGYEQY
TRBV27	TRBJ1-1	ASSFNVNTEAF
TRBV7-9	TRBJ2-7	ASSLDGQGYEQY
TRBV11-2	TRBJ2-7	ASSHRTGWGSYEQY
TRBV7-9	TRBJ1-1	ASTSRQGGVEAF
TRBV5-1	TRBJ1-1	ASSLVGGANTEAF
TRBV2	TRBJ2-5	ASSDGGQGRETQY
TRBV7-9	TRBJ2-1	ASSGLAGTSGNEQF
TRBV19	TRBJ1-4	ASLRGDSVNEKLF
TRBV5-5	TRBJ2-4	ASSQVGTGEGLAKNIQY
TRBV27	TRBJ2-7	ASRRQGGTYEQY
TRBV9	TRBJ2-1	ASSVGGGNEQF
TRBV5-1	TRBJ2-7	ASSQQGAPSSYEQY
TRBV5-5	TRBJ1-6	ASSLDRGRYNSPLH
TRBV28	TRBJ1-4	ASSPLDRDKLF
TRBV6-6	TRBJ2-7	ASSQTDRGGSYEQY
TRBV6-1	TRBJ2-7	ASSDLEKWGQGAYEQY
TRBV6-5	TRBJ1-5	ASRVDSSNQPQH
TRBV18	TRBJ1-5	ASSPLGTGGANQPQH
TRBV18	TRBJ2-7	ASSLTSGRGSYEQY
TRBV9	TRBJ1-1	ASSVGQGGTEAF
TRBV28	TRBJ1-2	ASSQGGNYGYT
TRBV7-2	TRBJ2-3	ASSKRGSTDTQY
TRBV2	TRBJ2-7	ASSDYATGALGSYEQY
TRBV10-3	TRBJ1-2	AISGTGGNYGYT